These 17 T cell receptor beta chains came from one sample sequenced in a study of T cell responses to AZD1222 COVID-19 vaccine. Here immunoSEQ multiplex PCR was the method, and the copy in TCRdb shows in-frame clones only, minus some. Altogether roughly 100,000 clones are present, about nine tenths being singletons, with the ten largest covering under 8.5%. Sequencing used peripheral blood, obtained 28 days after the second AZD1222 dose. Receptors originate from an adult who received the AZD1222 COVID-19 vaccine.

The gene calls are TRBV6-2 or TRBV6-3 and TRBJ2-5, with 8 bases lining up with TRBD2. Trimming at V came to 6 bases and at J to 2 bases, leaving 5 bases not matched to a gene. This CDR3 spans 14 amino acids. From germline, CDR1 is MNHEY and CDR2 SVGEGT. The DNA of the CDR3 is TGTGCCAGCAGCCGGGGGGGGGCTCAAGAGACCCAGTACTTC. It codes for CASSRGGAQETQYF.

Only one count was recorded for this clone. This chain links TRBV15 with TRBJ2-5; D may correspond to TRBD1 or TRBD2 (5 bases each). Trimming pared 0 bases from V and 0 bases from J, leaving 8 bases between. The CDR3 extends over 15 amino acids. Per germline, CDR1 LNHNV and CDR2 YYDKDF (reference sequence). The CDR3 here is CATSRDQGDQETQYF. CDR3 nucleotide sequence: TGTGCCACCAGCAGAGATCAGGGAGACCAAGAGACCCAGTACTTC.

Written as DNA, the CDR3 is TGTGCCAGCAGCCCCGGGACAGCTGAGGCTGAAGCTTTCTTT. This sequence encodes CASSPGTAEAEAFF. The chain recombines TRBV3-1 (or the pseudogene TRBV3-2) with TRBJ1-1, with 7 bases that match TRBD1. V dropped 4 bases and J dropped 6; count of bases not matched to a gene: 8. This CDR3 comprises 14 residues. Germline lookup yields CDR1 LGHDT and CDR2 YNNKEL (reference sequence).

This chain connects TRBV19 to TRBJ1-2, with 7 bases lining up with TRBD1. With V trimmed by 2 bases and J by 4 bases, 4 bases remained unmatched. CDR3 length: 14 amino acids. Germline-derived CDR1 and CDR2 are LNHDA and SQIVND (reference sequence). CDR3 in amino acids: CASSISPGGYGYTF. The CDR3 region has the DNA TGTGCCAGTAGTATATCTCCAGGGGGCTATGGCTACACCTTC.

This sequence joins TRBV2 and TRBJ1-2; maybe TRBD1 (6 bases). This CDR3 is 13 amino acids long. Germline CDR1 reads SNHLY; CDR2 reads FYNNEI. V was cut by 6 bases and J by 9 bases, with 17 bases left in between. The CDR3 sequence: CASRETDSERYTF. DNA for the CDR3: TGTGCCAGCAGAGAGACGGACAGCGAGCGCTACACCTTC.

The rearrangement uses TRBV10-3 and TRBJ2-5; 10 bases fit TRBD1. Trimming took 3 bases from V and 1 from J; bases not matched to a gene: 5. Germline CDR1 is ENHRY and CDR2 is SYGVKD. This CDR3 region has 16 residues. CDR3 loop: CAISEAGTGAQETQYF. CDR3 sequence (DNA): TGTGCCATCAGTGAAGCCGGGACAGGGGCCCAAGAGACCCAGTACTTC.

This chain joins TRBV7-3 and TRBJ2-3; D is undetermined. Germline V CDR1 and CDR2: SGHTA, FQGTGA. Trimming left V 2 bases short and J 2 bases short, with 14 bases between. The CDR3 has 16 residues. The CDR3 DNA is TGTGCCAGCAGCTTACGACCGGGTTCCCACACAGATACGCAGTATTTT. It is translated as CASSLRPGSHTDTQYF.

The J gene is TRBJ2-3, the V gene TRBV14; D is uncertain. Deletions cut 1 base from V and 2 bases from J, with 7 bases between. This CDR3 has 14 amino acids. The V gene's germline CDR1 is SGHDN and CDR2 FVKESK. The CDR3 loop is CASSQGLFTDTQYF. The CDR3 region has the DNA TGTGCCAGCAGCCAAGGCCTATTCACAGATACGCAGTATTTT.

V gene TRBV12-5 combines with J gene TRBJ1-3; TRBD1 aligns across 8 bases. The CDR3 contains 15 residues. Germline V gene lookup returns CDR1 LGHNT and CDR2 FRNRAP. The V gene end was trimmed by 6 bases and the J gene end by 2 bases; junction bases not matched to a gene: 6. The CDR3: CASGDDRGPGNTIYF. The CDR3 bases are TGTGCTAGTGGCGATGACAGGGGCCCTGGAAACACCATATATTTT.

The rearrangement links TRBV4-3 to TRBJ2-7; 8 bases align to TRBD1. Germline CDR1 is LGHNA and CDR2 is YSLEER. Trimming removed 0 bases from V and 6 bases from J; junction bases left unmatched: 10. The CDR3 is made up of 16 amino acids. The CDR3, as DNA: TGCGCCAGCAGCCAAGATGCGGCCGGGACAGGAGGCGAGCAGTACTTC. It specifies CASSQDAAGTGGEQYF.

Comment on this clone: This sample includes further DNA sequences coding for the same CDR3. The chain uses TRBV11-2 and TRBJ2-3, with D possibly TRBD2 on 6 matching bases. CDR1 is SGHAT and CDR2 is FQNNGV in the germline V gene. V was shortened by 4 bases and J by 1 base, with 6 bases between the two germline ends. The CDR3 has 13 amino acids. In nucleotides, the CDR3 is TGTGCCAGCAGCTCGGGGGGCACAGATACGCAGTATTTT. Amino acid sequence: CASSSGGTDTQYF.

V and J are TRBV7-8 and TRBJ1-1, with D unresolved. The CDR3 loop spans 14 amino acids. Germline V lookup: CDR1 SGHVS, CDR2 FQNEAQ. V lost 0 bases and J 4 bases, leaving 9 bases between the germline ends. The CDR3 sequence is CASSLAKGRTEAFF. CDR3 sequence (DNA): TGTGCCAGCAGCTTAGCGAAGGGCCGCACTGAAGCTTTCTTT.

This chain uses TRBV11-2 with TRBJ2-4; TRBD1 aligns across 9 bases. CDR1 SGHAT and CDR2 FQNNGV come from the germline V gene. The CDR3 is made up of 16 amino acids. V shed 5 bases, J shed 8 bases, and the junction held 13 bases outside the gene matches. The CDR3 bases are TGTGCCAGCAGCAGGCGTAGTGGACAGGGGAGGGACATTCAGTACTTC. Protein product: CASSRRSGQGRDIQYF.

The chain has TRBV18 and TRBJ2-3; D gene ambiguous. The germline CDR1 and CDR2 sequences are KGHSH and LQKENI. The CDR3 length is 14 residues. Trimming removed 0 bases at V and 2 bases at J, with 6 bases between. The CDR3 loop is CASSPPAVTDTQYF. CDR3 nucleotide sequence: TGTGCCAGCTCACCACCGGCGGTCACAGATACGCAGTATTTT.

V gene TRBV4-3 combines with J gene TRBJ1-1; D remains unclear. Trimming took 1 base from V and 6 from J, leaving 9 bases between them. Germline V gene data show CDR1 as LGHNA and CDR2 as YSLEER. The CDR3 is 13 amino acids. The CDR3 bases are TGCGCCAGCAGCCAAGGGCGGATCGCTGAAGCTTTCTTT. Translated, it gives CASSQGRIAEAFF.

This sequence joins TRBV29-1 and TRBJ2-5, with 8 bases fitting TRBD1. The CDR3 runs to 13 residues. Germline CDR1 is SQVTM and CDR2 is ANQGSEA. With 7 bases clipped from V and 2 bases from J, the junction kept 6 bases outside the gene matches. For the CDR3, the DNA is TGCAGCGCCTTCCGGGACAGGCAAGAGACCCAGTACTTC. Encoded protein: CSAFRDRQETQYF.

The CDR3 here is CASSPTLGWGEPYEQYF. CDR3 nucleotide sequence: TGTGCCAGCAGTCCAACTCTCGGTTGGGGTGAACCCTACGAGCAGTACTTC. The genes are TRBV6-2 or TRBV6-3 and TRBJ2-7; D remains ambiguous. V was pared by 5 bases and J by 2 bases, with 22 bases between. CDR3 length equals 17 residues. Germline V gene data show CDR1 as MNHEY and CDR2 as SVGEGT.